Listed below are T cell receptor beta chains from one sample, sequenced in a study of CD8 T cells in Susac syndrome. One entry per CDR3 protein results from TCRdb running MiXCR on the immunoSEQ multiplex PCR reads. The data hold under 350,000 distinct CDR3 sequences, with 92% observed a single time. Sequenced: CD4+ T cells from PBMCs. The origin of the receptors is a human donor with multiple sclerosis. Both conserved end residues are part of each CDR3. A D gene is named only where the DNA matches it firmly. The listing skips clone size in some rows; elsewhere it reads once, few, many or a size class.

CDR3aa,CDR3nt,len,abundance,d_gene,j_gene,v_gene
CASRQGGSTEAFF,TGTGCCAGCAGACAGGGGGGGAGCACTGAAGCTTTCTTT,13,-,TRBD1,TRBJ1-1,TRBV6-2/TRBV6-3
CASSLKAGGPYEQYF,TGCGCCAGCAGCCTGAAAGCGGGAGGACCTTACGAGCAGTACTTC,15,-,TRBD2,TRBJ2-7,TRBV4-1
CSARVGWETQYF,TGCAGTGCTAGAGTGGGATGGGAGACCCAGTACTTC,12,once,-,TRBJ2-5,TRBV20-1
CASRPAGRDRGLETQYF,TGCGCCAGCAGACCAGCCGGGCGAGACAGGGGGCTTGAGACCCAGTACTTC,17,-,TRBD1,TRBJ2-5,TRBV5-1
CASSGQQNTGELFF,TGTGCCAGCTCAGGACAGCAGAACACCGGGGAGCTGTTTTTT,14,-,-,TRBJ2-2,TRBV18
CASSQTGGPGPYEQYF,TGCGCCAGCAGCCAGACAGGGGGCCCTGGACCTTACGAGCAGTACTTC,16,-,TRBD1,TRBJ2-7,TRBV4-1
CSVDGTGGGEQFF,TGCAGCGTTGATGGGACAGGAGGAGGTGAGCAGTTCTTC,13,-,TRBD1,TRBJ2-1,TRBV29-1
CSANTFLREREDTQYF,TGCAGTGCCAACACCTTTTTGCGGGAGCGGGAAGATACGCAGTATTTT,16,-,TRBD2,TRBJ2-3,TRBV20-1
CSVEESSGYGSTIYF,TGCAGCGTTGAAGAGAGCTCAGGGTATGGCAGCACCATATATTTT,15,-,-,TRBJ1-3,TRBV29-1
CASSHVGMTDTQYF,TGTGCCAGCAGCCACGTCGGGATGACAGATACGCAGTATTTT,14,once,-,TRBJ2-3,TRBV5-4
CASSSGTEADTQYF,TGTGCCAGCAGCTCCGGGACAGAAGCAGATACGCAGTATTTT,14,-,TRBD1,TRBJ2-3,TRBV4-2
CASSRRTDTQYF,TGTGCCAGCAGCCGGCGAACAGATACGCAGTATTTT,12,-,-,TRBJ2-3,TRBV7-8
CASSISGANVLTF,TGTGCCAGTAGTATCTCTGGGGCCAACGTCCTGACTTTC,13,-,-,TRBJ2-6,TRBV19
CASSSRLTGEPAFF,TGTGCCAGCAGCTCCCGATTAACAGGGGAGCCGGCTTTCTTT,14,-,TRBD1,TRBJ1-1,TRBV11-3
CSADRGGDTEAFF,TGCAGCGCTGACAGGGGTGGGGACACTGAAGCTTTCTTT,13,few,TRBD1,TRBJ1-1,TRBV29-1
CASSSILRQFTEAFF,TGTGCCAGCAGTTCGATACTCCGACAGTTCACTGAAGCTTTCTTT,15,-,-,TRBJ1-1,TRBV27
CASRTGTGGSYSPLHF,TGTGCCAGCAGGACCGGGACAGGGGGCTCGTATTCACCCCTCCACTTT,16,once,TRBD1,TRBJ1-6,TRBV5-4
CASSETRPSRGTEAFF,TGTGCCAGCAGTGAAACGCGCCCGTCCCGGGGCACTGAAGCTTTCTTT,16,-,-,TRBJ1-1,TRBV25-1
CASSLAPGRGRQDTQYF,TGTGCCAGCAGCTTAGCCCCGGGGAGGGGGCGACAAGATACGCAGTATTTT,17,-,-,TRBJ2-3,TRBV7-2
CSVRAGSLYEQYF,TGCAGCGTTCGGGCCGGGAGTCTCTACGAGCAGTACTTC,13,-,-,TRBJ2-7,TRBV29-1
CATSATGGEGTGQPQHF,TGTGCCACCAGTGCTACAGGGGGCGAGGGTACAGGTCAGCCCCAGCATTTT,17,-,TRBD1,TRBJ1-5,TRBV24-1
CASSRDIGGYEQYF,TGTGCCAGCAGTCGGGACATCGGCGGCTACGAGCAGTACTTC,14,-,-,TRBJ2-7,TRBV6-5
CSARPGRAVETQYF,TGCAGTGCCCGTCCTGGGAGGGCAGTCGAGACCCAGTACTTC,14,-,TRBD2,TRBJ2-5,TRBV20-1
CSTPGRGTMTQYF,TGCAGTACCCCGGGACGGGGGACGATGACCCAGTACTTC,13,-,-,TRBJ2-5,TRBV20-1
CASSPGRGLGYGYTF,TGTGCCAGCAGCCCGGGAAGGGGGCTAGGCTATGGCTACACCTTC,15,-,TRBD1,TRBJ1-2,TRBV7-9
CASSQRSTSTDTQYF,TGCGCCAGCAGCCAGAGATCAACTAGCACAGATACGCAGTATTTT,15,-,-,TRBJ2-3,TRBV4-3
CASSRERMDTQYF,TGTGCCAGCAGCCGCGAAAGAATGGATACGCAGTATTTT,13,once,-,TRBJ2-3,TRBV7-3